Listed below are T cell receptor beta chains from one sample, sequenced in a study of blood T cell repertoires in COVID-19. Here immunoSEQ multiplex PCR was the method, and the copy in TCRdb shows in-frame clones only, minus some. Found here are under 300,000 clones, about nine tenths of them singletons; the top ten hold around 3%. Sequencing used PBMCs or T cells enriched from blood (not recorded which). The receptors were gathered from a woman between 50 and 59 years old who had recovered from COVID-19. CDR3s include the opening cysteine and the closing phenylalanine or tryptophan. Clone size is stated in some rows and not others, as once, few, many or a class when expanded.

v_call	cdr3_length	clone_size	j_call	cdr3_aa
TRBV6-5	14	.	TRBJ2-7	CASSFGLSSYEQYF
TRBV6-6	12	.	TRBJ1-1	CASIQGVTEAFF
TRBV7-8	17	.	TRBJ2-7	CASSTRTSGSYGYEQYF
TRBV7-2	13	.	TRBJ2-2	CASSLARTGELFF
TRBV7-2	17	.	TRBJ2-1	CASSLGSSGSSYNEQFF
TRBV18	15	.	TRBJ2-1	CASSPQGASYNEQFF
TRBV4-3	13	.	TRBJ1-4	CASSQDLSEKLFF
TRBV27	17	once	TRBJ1-4	CASRPTGDAGRNEKLFF
TRBV28	14	few	TRBJ1-5	CASSPRQANQPQHF
TRBV7-9	15	once	TRBJ2-1	CASSALAGRTGEQFF
TRBV5-1	13	.	TRBJ1-2	CASTMDRGYGYTF
TRBV28	13	.	TRBJ1-6	CATERGWVQPLHF
TRBV7-2	14	few	TRBJ2-5	CASSLTGLRETQYF
TRBV19	15	.	TRBJ2-5	CASNQPGLAEETQYF
TRBV7-2	17	.	TRBJ1-3	CASSLRVPDTSGNTIYF
TRBV9	15	.	TRBJ2-7	CASNPRGTGGYEQYF
TRBV5-6	15	.	TRBJ2-7	CASSLAGTDHYEQYF
TRBV5-4	17	.	TRBJ1-2	CASSPGTGASSLYGYTF
TRBV24-1	18	.	TRBJ1-2	CATSDRLPGQESFYGYTF
TRBV16	16	.	TRBJ1-5	CASSQSAGKSNQPQHF
TRBV29-1	11	.	TRBJ1-1	CSVGQGAEAFF
TRBV28	16	.	TRBJ1-1	CASEEPGTGMNTEAFF
TRBV3-1/TRBV3-2	18	once	TRBJ1-6	CASSQALQATVGNSPLHF
TRBV5-1	17	.	TRBJ2-3	CASSPSRLAGPTDTQYF
TRBV7-2	14	.	TRBJ1-6	CASSSPGSNSPLHF
TRBV29-1	14	.	TRBJ2-2	CSVLDRGPPGELFF
TRBV28	14	.	TRBJ2-7	CASSTTRSLDEQYF
TRBV9	15	.	TRBJ2-3	CASSVGGTRSDTQYF
TRBV28	15	.	TRBJ1-2	CASSLYSGTNYGYTF
TRBV28	14	.	TRBJ1-2	CASSPDRGIRGYTF
TRBV19	15	.	TRBJ2-3	CASSIGTGIGDTQYF
TRBV6-5	16	.	TRBJ2-7	CASSYSVAGGLYEQYF
TRBV18	17	.	TRBJ1-2	CASSPLNRGQSDYGYTF
TRBV19	11	.	TRBJ2-7	CASSIRGEQYF
TRBV19	12	few	TRBJ2-5	CASSIERETQYF
TRBV5-1	14	.	TRBJ2-7	CASSLSTNSYEQYF
TRBV28	14	.	TRBJ2-7	CASYGRGQRYEQYF
TRBV9	15	.	TRBJ2-1	CASSPRTGGGNEQFF
TRBV7-7	16	.	TRBJ2-2	CASSPLTGMNTGELFF
TRBV11-2	16	once	TRBJ2-7	CASSRGLALSSYEQYF
TRBV12-5	15	.	TRBJ1-6	CASGLVTALSSPLHF
TRBV7-2	15	.	TRBJ1-5	CASSRQGRGNQPQHF